The 21 T cell receptor beta chains reported below all come from one sample, sequenced in a study of shared clonotypes between healthy human individuals. The assay was immunoSEQ multiplex PCR, and TCRdb's table has in-frame clones only and misses some. The repertoire has roughly 1,500,000 clones, 95% to 99% of them found once; the top ten carry about 0.4%. The sequenced material came from naive CD4+ T cells sorted from blood. Regarding subset: CD45RA+ positively selected. The source of these receptors is a man aged 25 to 40 in good health.

The chain couples TRBV5-1 to TRBJ2-3; D possibly corresponds to TRBD1 (6 bases). Germline V CDR1 and CDR2: SGHRS, YFSETQ. This CDR3 comprises 13 residues. Trimming removed 4 bases from V and 5 bases from J, with 11 bases in between. CDR3 sequence: CASSPQQGDTQYF. In nucleotides, the CDR3 is TGCGCCAGCAGCCCGCAACAGGGAGATACGCAGTATTTT.

The chain joins TRBV15 to TRBJ1-4; D call uncertain. The V end lost 0 bases, the J end lost 0 bases, and 11 bases lay between the germline ends. The CDR3 contains 17 residues. Germline V gives CDR1 LNHNV, CDR2 YYDKDF (reference sequence). CDR3 amino acids: CATSRDAVLSTNEKLFF. CDR3 nucleotide sequence: TGTGCCACCAGCAGAGACGCCGTTTTGTCAACTAATGAAAAACTGTTTTTT.

The V and J genes are TRBV28 and TRBJ2-7, with 9 positions matching TRBD2. This CDR3 is built from 13 residues. Per the germline V gene, CDR1 is MDHEN and CDR2 is SYDVKM. The trim removed 3 bases at V and 6 bases at J, leaving 3 bases unmatched. The chain's CDR3 is CASSLVAGAEQYF. The CDR3 DNA reads TGTGCCAGCAGTTTGGTAGCGGGAGCCGAGCAGTACTTC.

As DNA, the CDR3 is TGTGCCAGCAGTGCCGCCTCCTACAATGAGCAGTTCTTC. It specifies CASSAASYNEQFF. The chain combines TRBV2 with TRBJ2-1; D unresolved. Trimming took off 4 bases at V and 0 bases at J, with 4 bases between the two ends. The CDR3 has 13 amino acids. Germline V gene sequence: CDR1 SNHLY, CDR2 FYNNEI. Looking up the rest from reference TRBV2 and TRBJ2-1 gives the full variable domain: EPEVTQTPSHQVTQMGQEVILRCVPISNHLYFYWYRQILGQKVEFLVSFYNNEISEKSEIFDDQFSVERPDGSNFTLKIRSTKLEDSAMYFCASSAASYNEQFFGPGTRLTVL.

The chain has TRBV7-9 and TRBJ2-3, with 7 bases that match TRBD1. With V trimmed by 5 bases and J by 0 bases, 17 bases remained unmatched. CDR1 and CDR2 (germline): SEHNR, FQNEAQ (reference sequence). The CDR3 consists of 19 residues. This CDR3 is CASSATARRGTPSTDTQYF. The CDR3 region has the DNA TGTGCCAGCAGCGCAACGGCCCGCAGGGGGACACCTAGCACAGATACGCAGTATTTT.

V and J are TRBV10-3 and TRBJ2-7; 10 nucleotides agree with TRBD2. This CDR3 is 15 amino acids long. CDR1 ENHRY and CDR2 SYGVKD come from the germline V gene. J lost 7 bases, V lost 10 bases, and 16 bases had no gene match. The CDR3: CATETSGTPGGEQYF. The CDR3 DNA follows: TGTGCCACCGAAACTAGCGGGACCCCCGGTGGGGAGCAGTACTTC.

The chain joins TRBV18 to TRBJ2-7; 15 bases map to TRBD2. The CDR3 covers 18 residues. Germline V gene sequence: CDR1 KGHSH, CDR2 LQKENI. Losses at the gene ends were 2 bases for V and 5 bases for J; bases not matched to a gene: 10. DNA for the CDR3: TGTGCCAGCTCACCAAGGGGACTAGCGGGAGGTTCATTCGACGAGCAGTACTTC. It specifies CASSPRGLAGGSFDEQYF.

The chain combines TRBV6-5 with TRBJ2-7, with TRBD2 identical over 7 bases. The CDR3 totals 15 residues. Losses at the gene ends were 6 bases for V and 2 bases for J; bases not matched to a gene: 10. Per the germline V gene, CDR1 is MNHEY and CDR2 is SVGAGI. CDR3 residues: CASSPRVGGPYEQYF. The DNA for the CDR3 is TGTGCCAGCAGCCCGAGGGTGGGAGGGCCCTACGAGCAGTACTTC.

The chain uses TRBV18 and TRBJ2-1, with a possible D match to TRBD2 (5 bases). V lost 0 bases and J lost 3, with 9 bases in between. Germline CDR1 reads KGHSH; CDR2 reads LQKENI. The CDR3 has 15 residues. For the CDR3, the DNA is TGTGCCAGCTCACCACCGGGAGCTGTCTACAATGAGCAGTTCTTC. This translates into CASSPPGAVYNEQFF.

The CDR3 reads CAFEGDNTDTQYF. The CDR3 nucleotides read TGTGCATTCGAGGGCGACAACACAGATACGCAGTATTTT. The genes are TRBV25-1 and TRBJ2-3, with TRBD2 as a possible D gene (5 bases). Germline CDR1 and CDR2: MGHDK and SYGVNS. The CDR3 contains 13 residues. The variable domain in full, with the rest retrieved from reference TRBV25-1 and TRBJ2-3, is EADIYQTPRYLVIGTGKKITLECSQTMGHDKMYWYQQDPGMELHLIHYSYGVNSTEKGDLSSESTVSRIRTEHFPLTLESARPSHTSQYLCAFEGDNTDTQYFGPGTRLTVL.

V and J are TRBV7-8 and TRBJ2-3; D is unresolved. Trimming stripped 5 bases from V and 2 bases from J, with 14 bases between. Per germline, CDR1 SGHVS and CDR2 FQNEAQ. This CDR3 spans 15 amino acids. CDR3 in amino acids: CASSRGVFATDTQYF. The CDR3 coding sequence is TGTGCCAGCAGCCGTGGAGTATTCGCCACAGATACGCAGTATTTT.

The V and J genes are TRBV5-4 and TRBJ1-2, with 7 positions matching TRBD1. Per germline, CDR1 SGHNT and CDR2 YYREEE (reference sequence). This CDR3 has 18 residues. Trimming at V came to 3 bases and at J to 4 bases, leaving 18 bases not matched to a gene. CDR3 in amino acids: CASSSIRDSFPPPYGYTF. The CDR3 DNA reads as TGTGCCAGCAGCTCAATCCGGGACAGTTTTCCCCCCCCCTATGGCTACACCTTC.

J is TRBJ2-5 and V is TRBV5-1; TRBD2 might be the D (5 bases). Germline V lookup: CDR1 SGHRS, CDR2 YFSETQ. The CDR3 runs 14 residues. With 2 bases removed from V and 2 bases from J, the gap between germline ends came to 10 bases. CDR3 DNA sequence: TGCGCCAGCAGCTTAATTGGGAGTCAAGAGACCCAGTACTTC. It is translated as CASSLIGSQETQYF.

This sequence joins TRBV13 and TRBJ2-7; 7 bases map to TRBD1. Germline V lookup: CDR1 PRHDT, CDR2 FYEKMQ (reference sequence). The CDR3 is 15 residues long. J lost 2 bases, V lost 4 bases, and 8 bases had no gene match. Written as DNA, the CDR3 is TGTGCCAGCAGCTCCCGAGGACAGGACCCCTACGAGCAGTACTTC. It codes for CASSSRGQDPYEQYF. The full variable domain, rest sourced from reference TRBV13 and TRBJ2-7, is AAGVIQSPRHLIKEKRETATLKCYPIPRHDTVYWYQQGPGQDPQFLISFYEKMQSDKGSIPDRFSAQQFSDYHSELNMSSLELGDSALYFCASSSRGQDPYEQYFGPGTRLTVT.

The chain has TRBV28 and TRBJ2-1; possibly TRBD2 for D (5 bases). CDR1 is MDHEN, CDR2 SYDVKM, per germline. The CDR3 runs to 11 residues. Trimming cost V 6 bases and J 12 bases, with 12 bases left between them. The CDR3 bases are TGTGCCAGCAGCAACCCGGGAAGGCAGTTCTTC. Translated, it gives CASSNPGRQFF.

This clone has only one observation. In the same sample, other DNA sequences code for this CDR3. The chain is built from TRBV5-1 and TRBJ2-2, with 8 bases matching TRBD2. CDR1 is SGHRS and CDR2 is YFSETQ in the germline V gene. The CDR3 runs 15 residues. Unmatched junction bases numbered 0, after V lost 2 bases and J lost 0 bases. CDR3 protein: CASSLAGANTGELFF. Written as DNA, the CDR3 is TGCGCCAGCAGCTTAGCGGGAGCGAACACCGGGGAGCTGTTTTTT. Filled out from reference TRBV5-1 and TRBJ2-2, the complete variable domain reads KAGVTQTPRYLIKTRGQQVTLSCSPISGHRSVSWYQQTPGQGLQFLFEYFSETQRNKGNFPGRFSGRQFSNSRSEMNVSTLELGDSALYLCASSLAGANTGELFFGEGSRLTVL.

The rearrangement joins TRBV19 to TRBJ2-7, with 7 bases aligning to TRBD1. Germline V gene lookup returns CDR1 LNHDA and CDR2 SQIVND (reference sequence). CDR3 length: 16 amino acids. The J segment lost 4 bases and the V segment lost 1 base, leaving 10 bases of the junction unmatched. The DNA for the CDR3 is TGTGCCAGTAGTATAGTTCGTGACAGGGATCGGTACGAGCAGTACTTC. It specifies CASSIVRDRDRYEQYF.

The rearrangement joins TRBV4-1 to TRBJ2-1; D ambiguous. CDR1 and CDR2 from the germline V gene are MGHRA and YSYEKL. The CDR3 is 16 residues long. V lost 0 bases and J lost 4, with 13 bases in between. The DNA of the CDR3 is TGCGCCAGCAGCCAAGAACCTAGTCTAAATTACAATGAGCAGTTCTTC. This sequence encodes CASSQEPSLNYNEQFF.

The J gene is TRBJ2-7, the V gene TRBV6-6; TRBD1 matches 8 bases. Losses at the gene ends were 5 bases for V and 2 bases for J; bases not matched to a gene: 5. This CDR3 contains 14 residues. In germline, CDR1 is MNHNY, CDR2 SVGAGI (reference sequence). DNA for the CDR3: TGTGCCAGCAGTCCCCGGACAGGGACCTACGAGCAGTACTTC. Protein: CASSPRTGTYEQYF.

This clone was recorded only once. The chain links TRBV13 to TRBJ2-3; 9 nucleotides agree with TRBD1. V lost 6 bases and J lost 2; bases outside the gene matches: 3. Per the germline V gene, CDR1 is PRHDT and CDR2 is FYEKMQ (reference sequence). The CDR3 is made up of 14 amino acids. The CDR3 DNA follows: TGTGCCAGCAGGGGGACAGGGTTCACAGATACGCAGTATTTT. Its protein is CASRGTGFTDTQYF.

The chain has TRBV5-1 and TRBJ2-7; 11 nucleotides agree with TRBD2. The CDR3 has 15 residues. Germline V CDR1 and CDR2: SGHRS, YFSETQ. Trimming removed 1 base from V and 6 bases from J; junction bases left unmatched: 6. CDR3 loop: CASSLFLAGGSEQYF. In nucleotides, the CDR3 is TGCGCCAGCAGCTTGTTTCTAGCGGGAGGTTCCGAGCAGTACTTC.